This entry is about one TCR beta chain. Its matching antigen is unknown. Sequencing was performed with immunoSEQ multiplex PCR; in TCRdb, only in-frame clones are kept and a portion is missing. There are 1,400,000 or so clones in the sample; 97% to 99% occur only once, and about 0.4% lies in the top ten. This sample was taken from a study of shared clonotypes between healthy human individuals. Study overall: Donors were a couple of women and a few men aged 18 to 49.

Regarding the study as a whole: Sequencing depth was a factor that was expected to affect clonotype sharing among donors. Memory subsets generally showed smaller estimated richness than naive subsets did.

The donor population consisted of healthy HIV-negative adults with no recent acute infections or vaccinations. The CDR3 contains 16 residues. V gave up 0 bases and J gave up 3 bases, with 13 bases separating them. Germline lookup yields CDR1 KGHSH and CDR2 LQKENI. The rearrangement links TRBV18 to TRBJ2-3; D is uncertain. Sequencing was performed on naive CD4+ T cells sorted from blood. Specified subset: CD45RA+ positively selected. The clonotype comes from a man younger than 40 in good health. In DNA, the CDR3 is TGTGCCAGCTCACCACCGACGCAACTTGGGACAGATACGCAGTATTTT. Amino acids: CASSPPTQLGTDTQYF.